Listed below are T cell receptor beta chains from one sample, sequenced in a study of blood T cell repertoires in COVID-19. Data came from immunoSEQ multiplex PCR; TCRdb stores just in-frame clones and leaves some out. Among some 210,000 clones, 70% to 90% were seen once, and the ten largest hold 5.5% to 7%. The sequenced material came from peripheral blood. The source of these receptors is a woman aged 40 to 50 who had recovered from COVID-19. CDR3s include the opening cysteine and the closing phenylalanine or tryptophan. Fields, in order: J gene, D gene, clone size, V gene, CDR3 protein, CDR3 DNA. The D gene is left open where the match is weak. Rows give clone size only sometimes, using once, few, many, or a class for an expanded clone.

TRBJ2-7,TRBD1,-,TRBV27,CASSLEGQGTYEQYF,TGTGCCAGCAGTTTAGAGGGACAGGGGACCTACGAGCAGTACTTC
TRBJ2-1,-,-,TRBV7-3,CASSLFPSPSYNEQFF,TGTGCCAGCAGCTTATTTCCTAGCCCATCCTACAATGAGCAGTTCTTC
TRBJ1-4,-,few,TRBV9,CASSDSGGINEKLFF,TGTGCCAGCAGCGATTCGGGGGGAATTAATGAAAAACTGTTTTTT
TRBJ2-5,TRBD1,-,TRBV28,CASTIPGQGQETQYF,TGTGCCAGCACCATACCGGGACAGGGACAAGAGACCCAGTACTTC
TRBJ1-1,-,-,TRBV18,CASSLLWEGSEAFF,TGTGCCAGCTCCCTCCTGTGGGAGGGGAGTGAAGCTTTCTTT
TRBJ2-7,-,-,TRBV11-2,CASSPTGGIGLAVSYEQYF,TGTGCCAGCAGCCCGACAGGGGGGATCGGACTAGCGGTCTCCTACGAGCAGTACTTC
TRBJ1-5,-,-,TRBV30,CAWSDISNQPQHF,TGTGCCTGGAGTGATATTAGCAATCAGCCCCAGCATTTT
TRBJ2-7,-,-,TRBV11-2,CASSLAPQVRPKYF,TGTGCCAGCAGCTTAGCCCCCCAGGTCCGTCCTAAGTACTTC
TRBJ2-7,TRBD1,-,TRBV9,CASSVSGTGDYEQYF,TGTGCCAGCAGCGTCTCCGGGACAGGGGACTACGAGCAGTACTTC
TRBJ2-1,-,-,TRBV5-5,CASSLGDSSYNEQFF,TGTGCCAGCAGCTTGGGGGACTCCTCCTACAATGAGCAGTTCTTC